One and the same sample provided the 12 T cell receptor beta chains below, sequenced in a study of blood T cell repertoires in COVID-19. Repertoires were generated with immunoSEQ multiplex PCR, while TCRdb's copy carries only in-frame clones and drops some. The table shows 100,000 to 120,000 clones, with around 84% occurring only once. Input material: peripheral blood. The receptors were gathered from a woman older than 75 with acute or convalescent COVID-19.

CDR3 in amino acids: CASSSRAAGYYGYTF. CDR3 in DNA: TGTGCCAGCAGCTCCAGAGCAGCGGGATACTATGGCTACACCTTC. The chain joins TRBV7-2 to TRBJ1-2; no clear D. This CDR3 has 15 residues. Germline CDR1 SGHTA, CDR2 FQGNSA. Trimming took 4 bases from V and 3 from J, leaving 15 bases between them.

The V gene is TRBV5-6, the J gene TRBJ2-2, with 7 bases fitting TRBD2. Germline assignment: CDR1 SGHDT and CDR2 YYEEEE. With V trimmed by 3 bases and J by 1 base, 9 bases remained unmatched. CDR3 length equals 17 residues. The CDR3 DNA follows: TGTGCCAGCAGCTCCTCCCCTAGCGGACTGAACACCGGGGAGCTGTTTTTT. This sequence encodes CASSSSPSGLNTGELFF.

V usage is TRBV7-9 and J usage is TRBJ1-4, with D possibly TRBD1 on 6 matching bases. The V gene lost 1 base and the J gene lost 3 bases, with 9 bases spanning the gap. The germline CDR1 and CDR2 sequences are SEHNR and FQNEAQ (reference sequence). This CDR3 is built from 15 residues. This CDR3 reads CASSLGAGANEKLFF. As DNA, the CDR3 is TGTGCCAGCAGCTTAGGGGCAGGGGCTAATGAAAAACTGTTTTTT.

V is TRBV28 and J is TRBJ1-5; no clear D gene. In germline, CDR1 is MDHEN, CDR2 SYDVKM. The CDR3 sequence is 13 residues long. Between the trimmed V and J ends, which lost 8 bases and 4 bases, there was a span of 12 bases. The CDR3 DNA reads as TGTGCCAGCTTTCCAGGCGGGAATCAGCCCCAGCATTTT. This gives the protein CASFPGGNQPQHF.

The V call is TRBV6-6, the J call TRBJ2-1; D perhaps matches TRBD2 (6 bases). Germline V gives CDR1 MNHNY, CDR2 SVGAGI (reference sequence). There are 15 residues in the CDR3. V was pared by 2 bases and J by 8 bases, with 16 bases between. Written as DNA, the CDR3 is TGTGCCAGCAGTTACCCGCTACTAGCCGCGGATGAGCAGTTCTTC. This gives the protein CASSYPLLAADEQFF.

In its sample, this clone ranks as medium-sized. The J gene is TRBJ2-3, the V gene TRBV7-9; tentative D call: TRBD2 (5 bases). V lost 2 bases to trimming and J lost 0 bases, with 6 bases between them. Germline CDR1 reads SEHNR; CDR2 reads FQNEAQ (reference sequence). CDR3 size: 14 residues. The CDR3 loop is CASSLRGSTDTQYF. The CDR3 DNA sequence: TGTGCCAGCAGCTTACGGGGTAGCACAGATACGCAGTATTTT.

The V gene is TRBV7-2, the J gene TRBJ1-3; maybe TRBD1 (6 bases). Germline V gene lookup returns CDR1 SGHTA and CDR2 FQGNSA. The CDR3 spans 18 residues. V was trimmed by 2 bases and J by 4 bases, leaving 21 bases between them. Written as DNA, the CDR3 is TGTGCCAGCAGCTTACGACAGGCAACATTGACCTCGGGAAACACCATATATTTT. Amino acid sequence: CASSLRQATLTSGNTIYF.

V and J are TRBV5-8 and TRBJ2-7; 7 bases line up with TRBD1. The CDR3 is 12 residues long. The V gene end was trimmed by 4 bases and the J gene end by 6 bases; junction bases not matched to a gene: 4. Germline V gene lookup returns CDR1 SGHTS and CDR2 YDEGEE. The CDR3, as DNA: TGTGCCAGCAGCCGGACAGGTCTCGAGCAGTACTTC. It is translated as CASSRTGLEQYF.

The chain carries TRBV3-1 (or the pseudogene TRBV3-2) and TRBJ2-5; 13 positions match TRBD2. Germline-derived CDR1 and CDR2 are LGHDT and YNNKEL (reference sequence). The V and J ends lost 2 bases and 4 bases, in that order; junction bases with no gene match: 10. CDR3 size: 18 residues. The chain's CDR3 is CASSQPRGLAGRTETQYF. CDR3 coding DNA: TGTGCCAGCAGCCAACCCAGGGGACTAGCGGGACGAACAGAGACCCAGTACTTC.

This clone is a singleton in its sample. Here the CDR3 reads CASSEGLAGETQYF. The CDR3 bases are TGTGCCAGCAGTGAAGGACTAGCGGGAGAGACCCAGTACTTC. This chain joins TRBV2 and TRBJ2-5; the match to TRBD2 covers 10 bases. CDR3 length: 14 amino acids. Germline V CDR1 and CDR2: SNHLY, FYNNEI. V gave up 1 base and J gave up 4 bases; unmatched junction bases: 0.

This clone was picked up one time. The chain recombines TRBV15 with TRBJ2-1; D may be TRBD2 (5 bases). Germline values: CDR1 LNHNV, CDR2 YYDKDF (reference sequence). The CDR3 extends over 17 amino acids. Trimming shortened V by 0 bases and J by 0 bases, and 12 bases separated the two germline ends. CDR3 in amino acids: CATSREATGSSYNEQFF. CDR3 bases: TGTGCCACCAGCAGAGAGGCGACGGGGAGCTCCTACAATGAGCAGTTCTTC.

The chain is built from TRBV7-2 and TRBJ2-7, with D perhaps TRBD1 (6 bases). Trimming shortened V by 3 bases and J by 0 bases, and 24 bases separated the two germline ends. CDR3 size: 19 residues. Looked up from germline, CDR1 is SGHTA and CDR2 is FQGNSA. DNA for the CDR3: TGTGCCAGCAGCTTTAATGACCCGGGACACCTTAAAAGCTCCTACGAGCAGTACTTC. Protein product: CASSFNDPGHLKSSYEQYF.